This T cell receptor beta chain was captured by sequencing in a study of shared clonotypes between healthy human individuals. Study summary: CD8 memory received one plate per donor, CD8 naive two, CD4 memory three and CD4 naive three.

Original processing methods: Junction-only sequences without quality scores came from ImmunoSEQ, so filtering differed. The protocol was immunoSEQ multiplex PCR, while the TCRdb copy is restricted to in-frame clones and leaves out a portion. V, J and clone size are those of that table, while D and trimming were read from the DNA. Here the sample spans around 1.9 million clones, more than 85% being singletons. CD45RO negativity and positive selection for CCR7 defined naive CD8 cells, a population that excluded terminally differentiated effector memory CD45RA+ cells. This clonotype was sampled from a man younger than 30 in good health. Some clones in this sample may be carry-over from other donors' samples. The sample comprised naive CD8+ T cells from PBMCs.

DNA for the CDR3: TGTGCCAGCAGCCCCGGTTTTTCCTACGAGCAGTACTTC. The encoded protein is CASSPGFSYEQYF. V gene TRBV5-6 combines with J gene TRBJ2-7; D remains ambiguous. CDR1 is SGHDT, CDR2 YYEEEE, per germline. V lost 4 bases, J lost 1 base, and 9 bases lay in between. The CDR3 has 13 residues.